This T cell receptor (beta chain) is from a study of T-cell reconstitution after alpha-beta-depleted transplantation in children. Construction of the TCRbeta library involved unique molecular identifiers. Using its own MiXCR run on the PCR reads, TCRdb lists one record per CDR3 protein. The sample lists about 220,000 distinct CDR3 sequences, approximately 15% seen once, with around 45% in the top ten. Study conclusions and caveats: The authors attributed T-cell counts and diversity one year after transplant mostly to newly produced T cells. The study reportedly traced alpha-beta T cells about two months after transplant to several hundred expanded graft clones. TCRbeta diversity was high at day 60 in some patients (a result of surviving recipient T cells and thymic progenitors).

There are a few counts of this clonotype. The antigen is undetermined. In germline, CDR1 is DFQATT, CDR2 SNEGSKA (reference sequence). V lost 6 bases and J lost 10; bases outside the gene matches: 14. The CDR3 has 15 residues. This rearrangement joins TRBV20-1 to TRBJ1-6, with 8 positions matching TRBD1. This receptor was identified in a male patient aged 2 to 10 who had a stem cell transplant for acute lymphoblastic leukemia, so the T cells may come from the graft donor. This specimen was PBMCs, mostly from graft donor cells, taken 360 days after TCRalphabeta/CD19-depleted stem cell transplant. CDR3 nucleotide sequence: TGCAGTGCCCGGGATTTAGGACAGGGTCGGTCACCCCTCCACTTT. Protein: CSARDLGQGRSPLHF.